This T cell receptor (beta chain) was found in a study of OX40 agonist ivuxolimab in advanced cancers. Regarding the complete study: Ivuxolimab, which targeted the costimulatory receptor OX40 (CD134), was an agonistic, fully human IgG2 monoclonal antibody. Intravenous ivuxolimab was administered to patients every 2 weeks at six dose levels: 0.01, 0.1, 0.3, 1.5, 3 and 10 mg/kg. Of the approximately 54 patients in dose escalation, some 20 had hepatocellular carcinoma, about 15 had melanoma, 9 had renal cell carcinoma and 9 had head and neck cancer. In the dose-escalation cohort, 65% to 90% of patients were male, and the mean age was approximately 64 years, with a range of about 23 to 85. Patients were allowed to have had prior anti-PD-1, anti-PD-L1 or anti-CTLA-4 therapy, and roughly 40% of the dose-escalation patients had been treated with checkpoint inhibitors. Partial responses were achieved by three dose-escalation patients, of whom one had hepatocellular carcinoma and two had cutaneous melanoma. Peripheral TCRbeta sequencing was intended to test whether TCR sequence diversity was altered and clonal T-cell expansion was caused by ivuxolimab. The paper reports the monotherapy dose-escalation portion (N ≈ 50 patients) of the phase I ivuxolimab trial.

Regarding this clone: Its antigen is currently not known. Base quality data are lacking; no much larger clone is found one base away.

To sequence the TCRbeta CDR3 region, genomic DNA was isolated from the sorted cells. TCRbeta CDR3 regions were sequenced using the immunoSEQ Assay. As stored in TCRdb, this immuneACCESS dataset retains in-frame rearrangements with V and J assigned. A fraction of the clones does not appear; measured against another copy, unresolved V genes explain less than half of the discrepancy, and the remainder lacks a known reason. This sample is represented by roughly 81,000 clones; roughly 88% of them were singletons. The ten largest clones represent approximately 5.1% of the sample. The CDR3 runs 15 amino acids, cysteine and phenylalanine included. CDR3 DNA only is kept here, 45 bases in frame from base 1. Between the V and J ends, shortened by 1 base and 3 bases respectively, the junction contains 13 bases. The CDR1 and CDR2 encoded by the germline V gene are SGHDT and YYEEEE. Patients with a history of autoimmune disease or receiving systemic immunosuppression were excluded from the trial. Peripheral blood for TCR sequencing was collected from all dose cohorts at baseline, on cycle 4 day 1, and on cycle 7 day 1. The samples were drawn from a first-in-human, open-label, multicenter phase I dose-escalation trial of ivuxolimab. The trial enrolled adults with locally advanced or metastatic head and neck squamous cell, hepatocellular, melanoma or renal cell carcinoma. Before TCR sequencing, CD4+ and CD8+ T cells were separately sorted from peripheral blood.

Findings and caveats that apply to the study as a whole: After ivuxolimab, expanded clones were on average more numerous among CD8+ T cells than among CD4+ T cells. The antigen specificity of the peripheral T cells that underwent clonal expansion was not determined. Clonal expansion of both CD4+ and CD8+ blood T cells was observed from baseline to week 6 at doses 0.1 to 3.0 mg/kg. Low levels of normalized T-cell clonal expansion were also seen in some patients who did not respond. In partial responders in the 0.1-3.0 mg/kg groups, normalized peripheral clonal expansion was found to be among the lowest, especially among CD8+ T cells.

This sequence uses TRBV5-6 and TRBJ1-1, with the D gene uncertain. This receptor was taken from an adult with an advanced solid tumor such as melanoma, head and neck, liver or kidney cancer. This specimen was CD4+ or CD8+ T cells sorted from blood, taken in a trial of the OX40 agonist ivuxolimab. The CDR3 reads as follows: CASSLPQVGYTEAFF. DNA sequence: TGTGCCAGCAGCTTGCCCCAGGTCGGCTACACTGAAGCTTTCTTT.